The source of this T cell receptor (beta chain) is a study of T cell repertoires in cytomegalovirus infection. Study-level results: Within the response measured ex vivo, HLA-C-restricted CMV-specific TCR beta clonotypes were dominant.

This CDR3 region has 15 residues. V shed 3 bases, J shed 2 bases, and the junction held 4 bases outside the gene matches. The germline CDR1 and CDR2 sequences are SGHVS and FQNEAQ. In its sample, this clonotype is large. Its antigen is not identified. TCRdb reprocessed the reads via MiXCR and lists one record per CDR3 protein. Counted here are 150,000 or so distinct CDR3 sequences, roughly 18% occurring once; the ten biggest clones make up around 20%. The V and J genes are TRBV7-8 and TRBJ2-7; 10 bases are a match to TRBD1. The sequencing sample was made of CD8+ T cells from PBMCs. This TCR was sampled from a human donor in good health (CMV status not recorded). Some clones in this sample may be carry-over from other donors' samples. CDR3 region: CASSFRDRGTYEQYF. The CDR3 DNA is TGTGCCAGCAGCTTCAGGGACAGGGGAACCTACGAGCAGTACTTC.